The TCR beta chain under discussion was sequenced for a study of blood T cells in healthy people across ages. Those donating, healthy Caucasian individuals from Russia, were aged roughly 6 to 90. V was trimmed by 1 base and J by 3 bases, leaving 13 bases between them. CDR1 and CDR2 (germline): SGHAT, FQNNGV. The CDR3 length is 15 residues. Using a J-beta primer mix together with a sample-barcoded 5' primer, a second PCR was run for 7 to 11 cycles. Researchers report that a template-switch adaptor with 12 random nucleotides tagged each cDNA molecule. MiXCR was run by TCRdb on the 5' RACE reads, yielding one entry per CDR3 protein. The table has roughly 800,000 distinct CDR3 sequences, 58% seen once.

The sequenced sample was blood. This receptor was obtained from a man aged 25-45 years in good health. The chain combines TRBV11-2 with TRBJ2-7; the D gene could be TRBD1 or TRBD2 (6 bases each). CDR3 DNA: TGTGCCAGCAGCTTAGGGGGGGCCTACTACTACGAGCAGTACTTC. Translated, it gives CASSLGGAYYYEQYF.